The source of this T cell receptor (beta chain) is a study of blood T cells in healthy people across ages. A sample-barcoded 5' primer and a J-beta primer mix were used in a second PCR of about 7 to 12 cycles. TCRdb reprocessed the 5' RACE reads via MiXCR and lists one record per CDR3 protein. The table records about 640,000 distinct CDR3 sequences, around three fifths of them present only once. CDR3 length: 16 amino acids. The germline CDR1 and CDR2 sequences are SQVTM and ANQGSEA. V shed 5 bases, J shed 7 bases, and the junction held 11 bases outside the gene matches. The gene calls are TRBV29-1 and TRBJ2-1, with 13 nucleotides matching TRBD2. Sequencing was carried out using blood. The TCR comes from a man aged 55 to 69 in good health. CDR3 sequence reads: CSVNGLAGDSVNEQFF. Here the CDR3 DNA reads TGCAGCGTTAATGGACTAGCGGGGGACTCCGTGAATGAGCAGTTCTTC.